What follows are 24 T cell receptor beta chains derived from one specimen sequenced in a study of control samples from healthy donors and cancer patients. Produced via immunoSEQ multiplex PCR; TCRdb's table is partial and in-frame only. The table has fewer than 200,000 clones, almost 90% seen once. Source material: blood. The receptors shown here come from a woman aged 50 to 65 in good health.

The chain carries TRBV5-4 and TRBJ2-5; a weak D match, TRBD1 (6 bases). Germline-derived CDR1 and CDR2 are SGHNT and YYREEE (reference sequence). The CDR3 has 14 residues. The V and J ends lost 1 base and 5 bases respectively, with 12 bases between them. The CDR3 here is CASSLYQGWETQYF. The CDR3 DNA is TGTGCCAGCAGCTTGTACCAGGGGTGGGAGACCCAGTACTTC.

This clone has only one observation. This sequence joins TRBV5-1 and TRBJ2-5, with 8 bases lining up with TRBD2. Looked up from germline, CDR1 is SGHRS and CDR2 is YFSETQ. The CDR3 is 16 amino acids. V was clipped by 1 base and J by 5 bases; unmatched bases: 10. As DNA, the CDR3 is TGCGCCAGCAGCTTGCTAGGACTAGCTTCGATGGAGACCCAGTACTTC. Translated, it gives CASSLLGLASMETQYF.

This sequence joins TRBV18 and TRBJ2-5; no reliable D call. V lost 6 bases and J 2 bases, leaving 4 bases between the germline ends. This CDR3 spans 11 amino acids. The germline V gene encodes CDR1 KGHSH and CDR2 LQKENI. The CDR3 region has the DNA TGTGCCAGCTCCCTACAAGAGACCCAGTACTTC. Protein: CASSLQETQYF.

The chain uses TRBV11-2 and TRBJ2-5, with D hard to call. The CDR3 extends over 13 amino acids. V was cut by 5 bases and J by 5 bases, with 12 bases left in between. Per the germline V gene, CDR1 is SGHAT and CDR2 is FQNNGV. The CDR3: CASSHDGLETQYF. The CDR3 nucleotides read TGTGCCAGCAGCCATGACGGGCTGGAGACCCAGTACTTC. The whole variable domain, filled in from reference TRBV11-2 and TRBJ2-5, reads EAGVAQSPRYKIIEKRQSVAFWCNPISGHATLYWYQQILGQGPKLLIQFQNNGVVDDSQLPKDRFSAERLKGVDSTLKIQPAKLEDSAVYLCASSHDGLETQYFGPGTRLLVL.

This clone occurred once. The rearrangement uses TRBV5-5 and TRBJ2-7; D perhaps matches TRBD2 (6 bases). CDR3 length: 14 amino acids. V was clipped by 7 bases and J by 5 bases, with 19 bases between them. The germline V gene encodes CDR1 SGHKS and CDR2 YYEKEE (reference sequence). The CDR3, as DNA: TGTGCCAGCGGACCGGGGCGGGGCAGGGACGAGCAGTACTTC. Protein sequence: CASGPGRGRDEQYF.

The CDR3 DNA sequence: TGTGCCAGCAGCTCGGGGACCGGGCCGAGTGGCTACACCTTC. Protein product: CASSSGTGPSGYTF. The rearrangement links TRBV5-6 to TRBJ1-2, with D possibly being TRBD1 (5 bases). CDR3 length: 14 amino acids. From germline, CDR1 is SGHDT and CDR2 YYEEEE. Trimming pared 3 bases from V and 7 bases from J, leaving 16 bases between.

This chain links TRBV9 with TRBJ1-3, with D possibly being TRBD1 (6 bases). The CDR3 contains 12 residues. Between the trimmed V and J ends, which lost 1 base and 8 bases, there was a span of 7 bases. Germline V gene lookup returns CDR1 SGDLS and CDR2 YYNGEE. The CDR3 sequence is CASSVRGDTIYF. CDR3 coding DNA: TGTGCCAGCAGCGTAAGGGGGGACACCATATATTTT.

This chain uses TRBV7-2 with TRBJ2-5, with D perhaps given as TRBD1 or TRBD2 (5 bases each). This CDR3 contains 14 residues. The V end was cut by 3 bases, the J end by 0 bases, with 8 bases between. Per the germline V gene, CDR1 is SGHTA and CDR2 is FQGNSA. CDR3 sequence (DNA): TGTGCCAGCAGCTTGGGGGTGTACCAAGAGACCCAGTACTTC. It specifies CASSLGVYQETQYF. Using reference TRBV7-2 and TRBJ2-5 for the parts outside the CDR3, the full variable domain is GAGVSQSPSNKVTEKGKDVELRCDPISGHTALYWYRQSLGQGLEFLIYFQGNSAPDKSGLPSDRFSAERTGGSVSTLTIQRTQQEDSAVYLCASSLGVYQETQYFGPGTRLLVL.

V usage is TRBV19 and J usage is TRBJ2-1, with TRBD2 identical over 9 bases. Losses at the gene ends were 3 bases for V and 4 bases for J; bases not matched to a gene: 4. This CDR3 is built from 15 residues. From germline, CDR1 is LNHDA and CDR2 SQIVND (reference sequence). This chain's CDR3 is CASSIGGGAYNEQFF. The CDR3 DNA sequence: TGTGCCAGTAGTATTGGCGGGGGGGCATACAATGAGCAGTTCTTC.

The rearrangement links TRBV18 to TRBJ2-5, with D uncertain. V was trimmed by 4 bases and J by 4 bases, leaving 7 bases between them. The CDR3 is made up of 12 amino acids. Germline V gene data show CDR1 as KGHSH and CDR2 as LQKENI. The CDR3 protein is CASSRVRETQYF. In DNA, the CDR3 is TGTGCCAGCTCACGGGTCCGAGAGACCCAGTACTTC. Drawing the rest from reference TRBV18 and TRBJ2-5, the complete variable domain is NAGVMQNPRHLVRRRGQEARLRCSPMKGHSHVYWYRQLPEEGLKFMVYLQKENIIDESGMPKERFSAEFPKEGPSILRIQQVVRGDSAAYFCASSRVRETQYFGPGTRLLVL.

This chain joins TRBV7-6 and TRBJ2-1, with D possibly matching TRBD1 (5 bases). The V end was cut by 1 base, the J end by 7 bases, with 17 bases between. CDR1 is SGHVS and CDR2 is FNYEAQ in the germline V gene. The CDR3 is 16 amino acids. CDR3 nucleotides: TGTGCCAGCAGCTTAGGCTCAGGGATTTTCCAAAATGAGCAGTTCTTC. As protein: CASSLGSGIFQNEQFF.

The rearrangement joins TRBV28 to TRBJ2-6; D ambiguous. The germline V gene encodes CDR1 MDHEN and CDR2 SYDVKM. The ends were cut back, 5 bases at V and 1 base at J, with 12 bases in the middle. The CDR3 extends over 16 amino acids. The DNA for the CDR3 is TGTGCCAGCAGTCAAACGAAGTTGTCTGGGGCCAACGTCCTGACTTTC. As protein: CASSQTKLSGANVLTF.

The chain links TRBV18 to TRBJ1-1; D possibly corresponds to TRBD1 (6 bases). Between the trimmed V and J ends, which lost 2 bases and 3 bases, there was a span of 7 bases. CDR3 length: 13 amino acids. CDR1 KGHSH and CDR2 LQKENI come from the germline V gene. This CDR3 is CASSPRTDTEAFF. The CDR3 bases are TGTGCCAGCTCACCAAGGACAGACACTGAAGCTTTCTTT.

The rearrangement links TRBV3-1 (or the pseudogene TRBV3-2) to TRBJ1-1; D remains ambiguous. Germline V CDR1 and CDR2: LGHDT, YNNKEL (reference sequence). Trimming took off 0 bases at V and 0 bases at J, with 5 bases between the two ends. The CDR3 sequence is 14 residues long. The CDR3 is CASSQDTMNTEAFF. The CDR3 DNA is TGTGCCAGCAGCCAAGATACGATGAACACTGAAGCTTTCTTT.

The chain links TRBV15 to TRBJ1-4; no clear D. Trimming took 1 base from V and 3 from J, leaving 6 bases between them. The CDR3 totals 14 residues. Germline V gene sequence: CDR1 LNHNV, CDR2 YYDKDF (reference sequence). DNA of the CDR3: TGTGCCACCAGCAGAGGGGAGGCTAATGAAAAACTGTTTTTT. Its protein is CATSRGEANEKLFF.

The J gene is TRBJ2-7, the V gene TRBV7-2; no reliable D call. Trimming stripped 5 bases from V and 2 bases from J, with 25 bases between. There are 18 residues in the CDR3. The germline V gene has CDR1 SGHTA and CDR2 FQGNSA. CDR3 in amino acids: CASSQKPPFVDLTYEQYF. CDR3 bases: TGTGCCAGCAGCCAAAAACCACCCTTCGTTGACCTTACCTACGAGCAGTACTTC.

The chain couples TRBV5-1 to TRBJ2-5; a weak D match, TRBD2 (6 bases). The V gene's germline CDR1 is SGHRS and CDR2 YFSETQ. V lost 4 bases and J lost 5, with 15 bases in between. This CDR3 region has 14 residues. The DNA of the CDR3 is TGCGCCAGCAGCGGCGGGGCGGTAAGGGAGACCCAGTACTTC. Its translation: CASSGGAVRETQYF.

This clone was detected only once. The chain carries TRBV6-1 and TRBJ1-5, with a possible D match to TRBD1 (5 bases). Per the germline V gene, CDR1 is MNHNS and CDR2 is SASEGT. CDR3 length equals 16 residues. The V and J ends lost 5 bases and 2 bases respectively, with 16 bases between them. This CDR3 reads CASSQDSISGNQPQHF. In nucleotides, the CDR3 is TGTGCCAGCAGTCAAGACAGTATTAGCGGCAATCAGCCCCAGCATTTT.

The chain couples TRBV4-2 to TRBJ1-2; D gene unclear. This CDR3 region has 15 residues. From germline, CDR1 is LGHNA and CDR2 YNFKEQ. The V gene lost 0 bases and the J gene lost 2 bases, with 10 bases spanning the gap. DNA for the CDR3: TGTGCCAGCAGCCAAGAGGAGGGTCGAAACTATGGCTACACCTTC. Translation: CASSQEEGRNYGYTF.

The chain employs TRBV3-1 (or the pseudogene TRBV3-2) and TRBJ2-3; D is uncertain. The CDR3 is made up of 12 amino acids. Germline V CDR1 and CDR2: LGHDT, YNNKEL (reference sequence). Trimming stripped 4 bases from V and 4 bases from J, with 6 bases between. The DNA of the CDR3 is TGTGCCAGCAGCCTAGTATCAGATACGCAGTATTTT. Residues: CASSLVSDTQYF.

The J gene is TRBJ1-2, the V gene TRBV6-5; D not certain. CDR3 length: 15 amino acids. Trimming shortened V by 6 bases and J by 0 bases, and 14 bases separated the two germline ends. From germline, CDR1 is MNHEY and CDR2 SVGAGI. The DNA of the CDR3 is TGTGCCAGCAGCTCAGGAGGAGGATCTAACTATGGCTACACCTTC. It encodes CASSSGGGSNYGYTF.

This clone came up once. The chain combines TRBV11-1 with TRBJ2-5; D is unresolved. Germline loops: CDR1 SGHAT, CDR2 FQDESV (reference sequence). CDR3 length equals 12 residues. V shed 3 bases and J shed 5 bases, with 7 bases lying between them. CDR3 DNA: TGTGCCAGCAGCTTTAGCACGGAGACCCAGTACTTC. The encoded protein is CASSFSTETQYF. The full variable domain, rest sourced from reference TRBV11-1 and TRBJ2-5, is EAEVAQSPRYKITEKSQAVAFWCDPISGHATLYWYRQILGQGPELLVQFQDESVVDDSQLPKDRFSAERLKGVDSTLKIQPAELGDSAMYLCASSFSTETQYFGPGTRLLVL.

V usage is TRBV28 and J usage is TRBJ1-5; a weak D match, TRBD1 (6 bases). The V end lost 3 bases, the J end lost 6 bases, and 9 bases lay between the germline ends. This CDR3 has 13 residues. Germline V CDR1 and CDR2: MDHEN, SYDVKM. As DNA, the CDR3 is TGTGCCAGCAGTTTCAGGGGCCCTCAGCCCCAGCATTTT. It translates to CASSFRGPQPQHF.

This clone was picked up one time. J is TRBJ1-2 and V is TRBV7-2; 7 bases are shared with TRBD1. Looked up from germline, CDR1 is SGHTA and CDR2 is FQGNSA. The CDR3 length is 13 residues. Trimming took 5 bases from V and 5 from J; bases not matched to a gene: 5. The CDR3 nucleotides read TGTGCCAGCAGCCTCGGGACAGAGTATGGCTACACCTTC. It codes for CASSLGTEYGYTF. Full variable domain (rest looked up from reference TRBV7-2 and TRBJ1-2): GAGVSQSPSNKVTEKGKDVELRCDPISGHTALYWYRQSLGQGLEFLIYFQGNSAPDKSGLPSDRFSAERTGGSVSTLTIQRTQQEDSAVYLCASSLGTEYGYTFGSGTRLTVV.